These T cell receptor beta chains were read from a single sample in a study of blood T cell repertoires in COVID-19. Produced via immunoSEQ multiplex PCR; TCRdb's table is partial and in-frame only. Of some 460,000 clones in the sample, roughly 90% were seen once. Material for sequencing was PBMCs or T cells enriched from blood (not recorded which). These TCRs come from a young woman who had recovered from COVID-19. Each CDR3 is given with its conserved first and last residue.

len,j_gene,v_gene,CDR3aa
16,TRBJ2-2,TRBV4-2,CASSRTGVDQTGELFF
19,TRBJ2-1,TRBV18,CASTIITTTGTGAHNEQFF
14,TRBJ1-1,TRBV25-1,CASRWGGVGTEAFF
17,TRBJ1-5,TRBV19,CASSTPGGGGLKQPQHF
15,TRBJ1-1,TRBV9,CASSESDRAYTEAFF
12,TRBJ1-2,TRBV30,CAWGGILGGYTF
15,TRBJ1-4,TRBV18,CASSSGTGINEKLFF
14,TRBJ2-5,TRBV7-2,CASSLAGVQETQYF
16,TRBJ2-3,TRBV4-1,CASSQTSGGAKDTQYF
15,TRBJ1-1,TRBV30,CAWSRQGAFGTEAFF
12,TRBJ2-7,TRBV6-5,CASSRTGYEQYF